This T cell receptor beta chain was sequenced in a study of blood T cell repertoires in COVID-19 (TCRdb year 2020). For context, the study as a whole: Samples covering the acute and convalescent phases of COVID-19 were provided by collaborators in the United States, Italy and Spain. The material from the prospective study consisted of cDNA or gDNA derived from T cells, B-cell-depleted T cells, or PBMCs. The dataset comprised deeply sampled blood TCRbeta repertoires from subjects exposed to, actively infected with, or recovered from COVID-19. A freely available public database, intended as a resource for researchers studying the immune response to SARS-CoV-2, is where the repertoires were released. Samples were obtained from the ongoing ImmuneRACE study (first 160 participants) and from about 1,300 subjects provided by 6 global collaborators. A de-identified subject ID, COVID-19 status, age in years and sex were almost always included in the sample metadata. Where available, HLA class I and class II types were taken from metadata supplied by the sample provider and were not determined by assay-based typing. What the study reported, not specific to this receptor: How much clinical and demographic metadata was included differed by source and by participant, and the metadata was provided uncurated.

A second Seattle source provided samples from volunteer blood donors who had recovered from COVID-19. The collaborating institutions used their own protocols to collect whole blood in K2EDTA tubes. For TCRbeta analysis, collaborators shipped samples as frozen whole blood, isolated PBMCs, or DNA extracted from either of those sample types. TCRbeta CDR3 regions were amplified from genomic DNA using the immunoSEQ Assay, a bias-controlled multiplex PCR. On the study's bioinformatics: Nucleated cell counts per sample were estimated from amplification of reference gene primers within the assay. Sequence reads were collapsed and filtered to measure the absolute abundance of every unique TCRbeta CDR3 rearrangement. For each sample, productive Simpson clonality was calculated as the square root of Simpson's diversity index over productive rearrangements. Held by TCRdb, this immuneACCESS table contains in-frame sequences only and omits some clones. Under half of the omission traces to an unresolved V gene where checked; the cause of the rest is unknown. V and J calls and clone size are as listed in that table; D and trimming were resolved from the DNA. The sample yields 170,000 or so clones; about 89% were counted once. The top ten clones comprise roughly 2% of the sample.

The CDR3 contains 14 residues, cysteine and phenylalanine counted. The DNA shown is the 42-base CDR3, in frame from base 1. The germline ends are 9 bases apart after V is trimmed by 1 base and J by 6 bases. Sequences SGHNT (CDR1) and YENEEA (CDR2) are obtained from the germline V gene. Of note for this clone: The antigen it binds to is not known. Base qualities are not recorded, but no much larger clone differs from it by a single base.

The source of this sequence is a man aged 18 to 30 who had recovered from COVID-19. Recombination connected TRBV11-3 to TRBJ2-2; possibly the D gene is TRBD2, per 5 matching bases. The sequenced material came from peripheral blood. The bases read TGTGCCAGCAGCTTAGGGCTAGCCGCCGGGGAGCTGTTTTTT. It translates to CASSLGLAAGELFF.